This T cell receptor beta chain was observed in a study of post-analysis software for immune sequencing data. This clonotype was observed a handful of times. Built from TCR beta cDNA, the libraries had unique molecular identifiers in them. cDNA molecules numbering 450,000 to 650,000 came from around 0.96 to 9.9 million T cells. TCRdb reanalysed the PCR reads using MiXCR and keeps one entry per CDR3 protein. The table shows around 710,000 distinct CDR3 sequences, with about 45% occurring only once. The TCR comes from a girl aged 10 to 17 with multiple sclerosis. Sequencing was carried out using blood.

The CDR3 DNA follows: TGTGCCATCAGTGAGTCGATTACAGGGTACGAGCAGTACTTC. It specifies CAISESITGYEQYF. The chain is built from TRBV10-3 and TRBJ2-7; D is perhaps TRBD1 (6 bases). The CDR3 spans 14 residues. Germline assignment: CDR1 ENHRY and CDR2 SYGVKD. The V and J ends lost 0 bases and 4 bases respectively, with 10 bases between them.